The table lists the clone carrying this T cell receptor (beta chain) with many counts. The sample comes from a study of T-cell reconstitution after alpha-beta-depleted transplantation in children. This CDR3 region has 15 residues. Trimming removed 1 base from V and 6 bases from J; junction bases left unmatched: 6. Unique molecular identifiers featured in how the TCRbeta library was prepared. TCRdb analysed the PCR reads with MiXCR anew, one entry per CDR3 protein. The table shows approximately 300,000 distinct CDR3 sequences, with about 9.5% occurring only once. The sequenced sample was PBMCs, obtained before TCRalphabeta/CD19-depleted stem cell transplant. The receptor was isolated from a boy younger than two with acute myeloid leukemia, due to receive a stem cell transplant. V gene TRBV12-3 or TRBV12-4 combines with J gene TRBJ1-5, with 7 bases matching TRBD1. The DNA of the CDR3 is TGTGCCAGCAGTTTAGGTCCGGCAGGGGGTCAGCCCCAGCATTTT. Encoded protein: CASSLGPAGGQPQHF.